The clone carrying this T cell receptor beta chain was counted between two and nine times. The sample belongs to a study of shared clonotypes between healthy human individuals. This table comes from immunoSEQ multiplex PCR, and its TCRdb copy is limited to in-frame clones, with some not included. The table records 100,000 or so clones, less than 50% of them present only once. V was clipped by 5 bases and J by 6 bases, with 10 bases between them. Per germline, CDR1 SEHNR and CDR2 FQNEAQ (reference sequence). The CDR3 consists of 13 residues. Sequencing was done on a sample of PBMCs. The rearrangement uses TRBV7-9 and TRBJ2-2; a weak D match, TRBD2 (5 bases). This receptor was obtained from a woman aged 40 to 50 in good health. Some clones in this sample may be carry-over from other donors' samples. CDR3 sequence (DNA): TGTGCCAGCAGCACACCGGGATCCGGGGAGCTGTTTTTT. It codes for CASSTPGSGELFF.